Listed here are 3 T cell receptor beta chains from one sample, sequenced in a study of neurological immune-mediated disorders. In TCRdb, the 5' RACE reads were re-called with MiXCR into one record per CDR3 protein. Of around 70,000 distinct CDR3 sequences listed, 2.5% to 3.5% are singletons. Source material: PBMCs. The receptors were gathered from a woman aged 50 to 60 with multiple sclerosis.

This chain connects TRBV20-1 to TRBJ1-6; perhaps TRBD1 as D (6 bases). CDR3 length: 15 amino acids. CDR1 DFQATT and CDR2 SNEGSKA come from the germline V gene (reference sequence). Trimming took off 4 bases at V and 4 bases at J, with 14 bases between the two ends. The chain's CDR3 is CSAKEARGYNSPLHF. CDR3 sequence (DNA): TGCAGTGCTAAGGAGGCCAGGGGATATAATTCACCCCTCCACTTT.

This clonotype came up many times. V is TRBV28 and J is TRBJ2-7; 12 positions match TRBD2. Germline assignment: CDR1 MDHEN and CDR2 SYDVKM. The CDR3 extends over 18 amino acids. V was clipped by 2 bases and J by 3 bases; unmatched bases: 11. CDR3 protein: CASSLPRTLAGGFYEQYF. The CDR3 DNA sequence: TGTGCCAGCAGTTTACCCCGAACTCTAGCGGGAGGGTTCTACGAGCAGTACTTC.

Many counts were recorded for this clonotype. The chain employs TRBV12-3 or TRBV12-4 and TRBJ2-2; 7 nucleotides align to TRBD2. This CDR3 contains 16 residues. Unmatched junction bases numbered 9, after V lost 5 bases and J lost 3 bases. Here the CDR3 reads CASSPGLGGYTGELFF. In DNA form, the CDR3 reads TGTGCCAGCAGTCCCGGACTAGGCGGTTACACCGGGGAGCTGTTTTTT.